This T cell receptor (beta chain) was recorded in a study of shared clonotypes between healthy human individuals. Regarding the study as a whole: The study sampled only blood, and tissue repertoires likely differ.

With regard to this clone: What it recognizes is unknown.

Germline-derived CDR1 and CDR2 are SGHRS and YFSETQ. V shed 4 bases and J 5 bases; nucleotides not matched to a gene: 11. This CDR3 region has 18 residues. The unsorted samples had 80 million to 95 million PBMCs used for genomic DNA. The protocol was immunoSEQ multiplex PCR, while the TCRdb copy is restricted to in-frame clones and leaves out a portion. The sample gives about 490,000 clones, around 79% of which show up once; 9.5% to 15% is in the top ten. This chain links TRBV5-1 with TRBJ2-5; TRBD2 agrees at 16 bases. This TCR derives from a woman aged 35 to 49 in good health. Some clones in this sample may be carry-over from other donors' samples. Sequenced material: PBMCs. The CDR3 loop is CASSRRGTSGRAGETQYF. The CDR3 DNA follows: TGCGCCAGCAGCCGCAGAGGGACTAGCGGGAGGGCCGGGGAGACCCAGTACTTC.